Listed here is a single T cell receptor (beta chain). What antigen it recognizes has not been identified. Qualities for individual bases were not recorded, and no much larger clone is one base off. The data stem from a study of blood T cells in healthy people across ages (dated by TCRdb to between 2015 and 2017). About the investigation overall: Template switching captured roughly one uniquely barcoded TCR beta cDNA molecule per two T cells in model experiments. The donors were divided into four age groups: young (average around 16 years), middle-aged (about 39), aged (62) and long-lived (around 87). The study analyzed two additional independent replicas of 1 million unique cDNA reads from the same blood draw for two donors, one aged 18 to 30 and one aged 80 or older. Donors of different ages were randomly distributed across sequencing lanes to avoid experimental bias. The study measured age-related changes in TCR beta repertoire diversity using deep sequencing normalized with unique cDNA molecular identifiers.

Receptor libraries were prepared by 5' RACE. TCRdb shows the sequencer as Illumina HiSeq 2500. A second about 7 to 11 cycle PCR used a sample-barcoded 5' primer and a J-beta primer mix. Each TCR beta cDNA molecule received a unique molecular identifier from a template-switch 5' adaptor carrying 12 random nucleotides. Each sample yielded at least 3 million CDR3-containing paired-end reads. All of the RNA was converted into first-strand cDNA using the Mint cDNA synthesis kit, with a TRBC-specific oligonucleotide serving as the primer. Following uracil-DNA glycosylase treatment, a first 18-cycle PCR with universal primers M1SS and BC2_uni_R was performed on all cDNA. As for the authors' bioinformatics: Each sample was normalized by randomly selecting 1 million high-quality reads, each carrying a distinct molecular identifier. Reads sharing molecular identifiers were discarded rather than binned into consensus sequences. MiTCR, with a Q25 quality threshold and the strictest error-elimination algorithm, was used for CDR3 identification, clonotype clustering and error correction. A nonparametric unseen species model using Euler transformation provided a lower-bound estimate of total TCR beta diversity. TCRdb reprocessed the public reads (quality trimming at Q25 with fastp, clone calling with MiXCR) and kept in-frame beta chains. CDR3 protein duplicates are merged, each entry listing the most common genes and DNA. V and J calls and clone size were set by TCRdb, not the authors. A total of 650,000 to 700,000 distinct CDR3 sequences appear in this sample, 40% to 65% of them only once. The biggest ten clones account for roughly 13% of the sample.

Overall results and qualifications from the work: The long-lived group showed more naive CD4+ T cells, fewer expanded clones and increased TCR diversity than the aged group, suggesting age selection. Total diversity estimates from one million sequenced T cells were considered lower bounds and underestimates. Conclusive comparison of naive and antigen-experienced compartments was prevented by the profiling of bulk unsorted PBMCs. Observed TCR beta diversity per million T cells fell roughly linearly with age, and a significant reduction was already apparent by age roughly 40. There was a strong correlation between observed TCR beta diversity and the percentage of naive T cells measured by flow cytometry. Donor CMV infection status was unknown, potentially confounding age-related changes in expanded clonotypes.

The 39 donors, aged about 6 to 100 years, were systemically healthy Caucasian individuals from Russia. Around 10 milliliters of peripheral blood were collected from each donor into EDTA-treated Vacutainer tubes. PBMCs were isolated by Ficoll-Paque density-gradient centrifugation, with at least 6 million obtained per sample. Total RNA, at least 6 micrograms per sample, was extracted from PBMCs with Trizol reagent. For every donor, flow cytometry on a PBMC aliquot measured the percentage of naive CD45RAhigh/CD27high T cells. Its CDR3 holds 15 amino acids, cysteine through phenylalanine. The retained sequence is limited to the CDR3, 45 bases, with the frame set at the first base.

The TCR comes from a woman aged 80 or older in good health. The chain is made from TRBV21-1 and TRBJ2-4; the D segment call TRBD1 is taken from the table without a DNA check. The better agreement between TRBJ2-7 and the DNA end casts doubt on the J call. TRBV21-1 is listed as a pseudogene. Sequences were obtained from blood. For the CDR3, the sequence is CASSKEIWTGNEQYF. Read as DNA, the sequence is TGTGCCAGCAGCAAAGAGATATGGACAGGGAACGAGCAGTACTTC.